What follows are 28 T cell receptor beta chains derived from one specimen sequenced in a study of cytomegalovirus exposure and HLA in healthy donors. PCR employed 60 Vbeta and 13 Jbeta primers. Produced via immunoSEQ multiplex PCR; TCRdb's table is partial and in-frame only. In the table there are 95,000 to 150,000 clones, under 80% of which are singletons. Specimen: PBMCs. All receptors derive from a man in his 60s in good health and CMV-seropositive.

The gene calls are TRBV7-9 and TRBJ2-5; D unclear. Germline V gene sequence: CDR1 SEHNR, CDR2 FQNEAQ (reference sequence). The CDR3 runs 15 residues. V lost 0 bases and J 4 bases, leaving 12 bases between the germline ends. CDR3 DNA sequence: TGTGCCAGCAGCTTAGCCAGGCCGGCGTCAGAGACCCAGTACTTC. This translates into CASSLARPASETQYF.

With regard to this clone: Additional DNA sequences in this sample encode the identical CDR3. CDR3: CASSERGNTGELFF. The CDR3, as DNA: TGCGCCAGCAGTGAGAGAGGGAACACCGGGGAGCTGTTTTTT. V and J are TRBV10-1 and TRBJ2-2, with D unclear. The CDR3 loop spans 14 amino acids. Trimming cost V 2 bases and J 1 base, with 5 bases left between them. The germline V gene encodes CDR1 WNHNN and CDR2 SYGVQD (reference sequence).

This sequence joins TRBV5-1 and TRBJ2-5; possibly TRBD2 for D (6 bases). The J call may be incorrect, as the DNA end agrees better with TRBJ2-7. CDR1 and CDR2 (germline): SGHRS, YFSETQ. The length of the CDR3 is 15 residues. The CDR3 region has the DNA TGCGCCAGCAGCCCCCGGGACTTTGGCACCTACGAGCAGTACTTC. It translates to CASSPRDFGTYEQYF.

This chain connects TRBV19 to TRBJ2-2; TRBD1 agrees at 8 bases. J lost 0 bases, V lost 2 bases, and 5 bases had no gene match. Per the germline V gene, CDR1 is LNHDA and CDR2 is SQIVND (reference sequence). This CDR3 is built from 17 residues. CDR3 loop: CASSIRTGIANTGELFF. The CDR3 bases are TGTGCCAGTAGTATAAGGACAGGGATCGCGAACACCGGGGAGCTGTTTTTT.

The chain employs TRBV7-3 and TRBJ1-3; a possible D gene is TRBD1 (5 bases). There are 15 residues in the CDR3. Trimming took off 5 bases at V and 2 bases at J, with 13 bases between the two ends. Per the germline V gene, CDR1 is SGHTA and CDR2 is FQGTGA. In nucleotides, the CDR3 is TGTGCCAGCAGCCCCAGCGGGGCCCCTGGAAACACCATATATTTT. Translation gives CASSPSGAPGNTIYF.

As to this clone: One junction end disagrees with the germline gene, perhaps due to a read error. V gene TRBV7-9 combines with J gene TRBJ2-4; the D gene is possibly TRBD2 (6 bases). Germline values: CDR1 SEHNR, CDR2 FQNEAQ (reference sequence). This CDR3 region has 14 residues. This CDR3 is CASSLSGNKNSQYF. CDR3 bases: TGTGCCAGCAGCCTTAGCGGTAACAAAAACAGTCAGTACTTC.

V is TRBV28 and J is TRBJ2-7, with a weak D call TRBD1 (5 bases). Germline CDR1 is MDHEN and CDR2 is SYDVKM. Between the trimmed V and J ends, which lost 4 bases and 7 bases, there was a span of 20 bases. The CDR3 sequence is 15 residues long. CDR3 residues: CASSSPRHRRSEQYF. The CDR3 bases are TGTGCCAGCAGTTCTCCTAGGCACAGGAGATCGGAGCAGTACTTC.

The genes are TRBV10-3 and TRBJ2-5; D is perhaps TRBD1 (5 bases). The end of the DNA is better explained by TRBJ2-7, so the J call may be wrong. The CDR3 totals 15 residues. Germline V gene lookup returns CDR1 ENHRY and CDR2 SYGVKD. DNA of the CDR3: TGTGCCATCAGTGAGCTACAGGCAACCTCCTACGAGCAGTACTTC. This encodes CAISELQATSYEQYF.

The chain employs TRBV6-1 and TRBJ2-7, with 11 bases that match TRBD1. The CDR3 spans 14 residues. Germline V gene data show CDR1 as MNHNS and CDR2 as SASEGT. Trimming cost V 9 bases and J 4 bases; bases outside gene matches: 8. CDR3: CASFQDRGPYEQYF. The CDR3 coding sequence is TGTGCCAGTTTTCAGGACAGGGGGCCTTACGAGCAGTACTTC.

This chain connects TRBV18 to TRBJ2-4; 10 nucleotides line up with TRBD2. The CDR3 runs to 17 residues. The germline V gene has CDR1 KGHSH and CDR2 LQKENI. J was trimmed by 2 bases and V by 4 bases; bases with no gene match: 8. The CDR3: CASSQEGAGGTKNIQYF. The CDR3, as DNA: TGTGCCAGCTCACAGGAGGGAGCGGGAGGGACCAAAAACATTCAGTACTTC. Complete variable domain (other parts from reference TRBV18 and TRBJ2-4): NAGVMQNPRHLVRRRGQEARLRCSPMKGHSHVYWYRQLPEEGLKFMVYLQKENIIDESGMPKERFSAEFPKEGPSILRIQQVVRGDSAAYFCASSQEGAGGTKNIQYFGAGTRLSVL.

The chain uses TRBV19 and TRBJ2-7; TRBD2 matches 8 bases. CDR3 length equals 13 residues. After removal of 9 bases from V and 5 bases from J, the junction contained 9 bases not matched to a gene. CDR1 and CDR2 (germline): LNHDA, SQIVND (reference sequence). The DNA of the CDR3 is TGTGCCAGCGGAATTGGACTAGCTAACGAGCAGTACTTC. It specifies CASGIGLANEQYF.

V usage is TRBV10-1 and J usage is TRBJ2-3; 13 bases align to TRBD2. Germline-derived CDR1 and CDR2 are WNHNN and SYGVQD (reference sequence). J lost 6 bases, V lost 8 bases, and 8 bases had no gene match. CDR3 length: 15 residues. CDR3 nucleotide sequence: TGCGCCAGCTCACGGACTAGCGGGAGCGGGGATACGCAGTATTTT. Its translation: CASSRTSGSGDTQYF.

This chain links TRBV13 with TRBJ1-1; D is unclear. Trimming removed 5 bases from V and 5 bases from J, with 6 bases in between. CDR1 PRHDT and CDR2 FYEKMQ come from the germline V gene (reference sequence). The CDR3 runs 11 residues. The CDR3 DNA is TGTGCCAGCAGCGCCGGGACTGAAGCTTTCTTT. It yields the protein CASSAGTEAFF.

This clone was picked up a small number of times. The V gene is TRBV9, the J gene TRBJ1-2, with 7 bases fitting TRBD1. Germline loops: CDR1 SGDLS, CDR2 YYNGEE. The CDR3 extends over 14 amino acids. V was clipped by 4 bases and J by 4 bases; unmatched bases: 7. CDR3 sequence: CASSSRQGVYGYTF. CDR3 DNA sequence: TGTGCCAGCAGCTCAAGACAGGGCGTCTATGGCTACACCTTC.

The chain couples TRBV2 to TRBJ1-1; the D is unclear. The CDR3 is 13 residues long. CDR1 is SNHLY, CDR2 FYNNEI, per germline. V was clipped by 3 bases and J by 5 bases, with 10 bases between them. CDR3 sequence reads: CASSERSGTEAFF. The CDR3 region has the DNA TGTGCCAGCAGTGAGCGCAGCGGGACTGAAGCTTTCTTT. Based on the CDR3 plus reference TRBV2 and TRBJ1-1, the full variable domain is EPEVTQTPSHQVTQMGQEVILRCVPISNHLYFYWYRQILGQKVEFLVSFYNNEISEKSEIFDDQFSVERPDGSNFTLKIRSTKLEDSAMYFCASSERSGTEAFFGQGTRLTVV.

The chain uses TRBV2 and TRBJ2-7, with 8 bases matching TRBD2. The CDR3 loop spans 15 amino acids. Germline CDR1 is SNHLY and CDR2 is FYNNEI. V gave up 5 bases and J gave up 1 base; unmatched junction bases: 7. This CDR3 reads CASSPWREVSYEQYF. DNA of the CDR3: TGTGCCAGCAGTCCTTGGCGGGAGGTGTCCTACGAGCAGTACTTC.

The chain is built from TRBV7-9 and TRBJ2-2; TRBD1 aligns across 7 bases. From germline, CDR1 is SEHNR and CDR2 FQNEAQ (reference sequence). The CDR3 has 16 amino acids. Unmatched junction bases numbered 12, after V lost 5 bases and J lost 6 bases. CDR3 DNA sequence: TGTGCCAGCAGCACGAACAGGGGAAGTAGGGCCGGGGAGCTGTTTTTT. Protein product: CASSTNRGSRAGELFF.

This clone was picked up one time. V gene TRBV2 combines with J gene TRBJ1-1; D uncertain. The V end lost 5 bases, the J end lost 0 bases, and 10 bases lay between the germline ends. Germline loops: CDR1 SNHLY, CDR2 FYNNEI. The CDR3 spans 14 residues. CDR3 nucleotide sequence: TGTGCCAGCAGTTCACTCAAGCTGAACACTGAAGCTTTCTTT. Protein: CASSSLKLNTEAFF.

This clone was found once. The CDR3 is CASSLAARRETQYF. CDR3 DNA: TGCGCCAGCAGCTTGGCCGCTCGGAGGGAGACCCAGTACTTC. The V gene is TRBV5-1, the J gene TRBJ2-5; TRBD2 might be the D (5 bases). This CDR3 region has 14 residues. Germline values: CDR1 SGHRS, CDR2 YFSETQ. The V end lost 0 bases, the J end lost 5 bases, and 11 bases lay between the germline ends.

This clone was recorded a few times. The gene calls are TRBV19 and TRBJ2-2, with D possibly matching TRBD1 (7 bases). Germline-derived CDR1 and CDR2 are LNHDA and SQIVND (reference sequence). The CDR3 totals 16 residues. V lost 1 base, J lost 7 bases, and 16 bases lay in between. The CDR3 sequence is CASSIVGGQRVGELFF. The CDR3 coding sequence is TGTGCCAGTAGTATAGTGGGGGGACAGAGAGTCGGGGAGCTGTTTTTT.

This chain uses TRBV19 with TRBJ2-2, with 14 bases aligning to TRBD2. This CDR3 contains 18 residues. Germline V gives CDR1 LNHDA, CDR2 SQIVND (reference sequence). Losses at the gene ends were 6 bases for V and 0 bases for J; bases not matched to a gene: 6. The CDR3 coding sequence is TGTGCCAGTAGGGCGGGACTAGCGGGGGCCTCGAACACCGGGGAGCTGTTTTTT. Protein sequence: CASRAGLAGASNTGELFF.

The chain joins TRBV15 to TRBJ2-7, with TRBD2 as a possible D gene (7 bases). V was trimmed by 0 bases and J by 7 bases, leaving 16 bases between them. The germline gives CDR1 LNHNV, CDR2 YYDKDF (reference sequence). This CDR3 spans 15 amino acids. CDR3 nucleotide sequence: TGTGCCACCAGCAGAGATCGAGGGGGGGATCGGGAGCAGTACTTC. It codes for CATSRDRGGDREQYF.

This sequence joins TRBV28 and TRBJ2-4; 12 positions match TRBD2. Germline CDR1 reads MDHEN; CDR2 reads SYDVKM. The trim removed 7 bases at V and 9 bases at J, leaving 7 bases unmatched. CDR3 length equals 14 residues. The CDR3 sequence is CASTTSGSQGIQYF. In DNA form, the CDR3 reads TGTGCCAGCACGACTAGCGGGAGTCAGGGCATTCAGTACTTC.

The V and J genes are TRBV5-1 and TRBJ2-7, with 15 bases fitting TRBD2. The CDR3 is made up of 18 amino acids. Trimming cost V 3 bases and J 7 bases; bases outside gene matches: 14. Germline V gene data show CDR1 as SGHRS and CDR2 as YFSETQ. Written as DNA, the CDR3 is TGCGCCAGCAGCTACGGGGGACTAGCGGGAGGAGGTTCTGATGAGCAGTACTTC. It is translated as CASSYGGLAGGGSDEQYF.

The table lists this clone with a few counts. The rearrangement uses TRBV30 and TRBJ1-3; D gene uncertain. This CDR3 contains 14 residues. Trimming removed 0 bases from V and 0 bases from J, with 6 bases in between. Germline CDR1 is GTSNPN and CDR2 is SVGIG (reference sequence). CDR3 protein: CAWSVLNSGNTIYF. The CDR3, as DNA: TGTGCCTGGAGTGTACTGAACTCTGGAAACACCATATATTTT.

The CDR3 loop reads CASSDSRYGYTF. The CDR3 DNA is TGTGCCAGCAGTGACTCCAGGTATGGCTACACCTTC. The V and J genes are TRBV25-1 and TRBJ1-2; D is ambiguous. Germline values: CDR1 MGHDK, CDR2 SYGVNS. There are 12 residues in the CDR3. V was pared by 3 bases and J by 5 bases, with 7 bases between.

J is TRBJ2-3 and V is TRBV7-6; 8 bases fit TRBD1. The germline gives CDR1 SGHVS, CDR2 FNYEAQ. J was trimmed by 1 base and V by 4 bases; bases with no gene match: 1. There are 14 residues in the CDR3. CDR3 nucleotides: TGTGCCAGCAGCTCGGGACAGGGCACAGATACGCAGTATTTT. Its protein product is CASSSGQGTDTQYF.

The chain has TRBV9 and TRBJ2-2, with D perhaps matching TRBD1 (6 bases). The CDR3 sequence is 14 residues long. V lost 0 bases to trimming and J lost 5 bases, with 8 bases between them. Germline V gives CDR1 SGDLS, CDR2 YYNGEE. The CDR3 reads CASSVATGTGELFF. The CDR3 DNA follows: TGTGCCAGCAGCGTAGCTACAGGGACCGGGGAGCTGTTTTTT.